These T cell receptor beta chains were read from a single sample in a study of T cells in Graves' hyperthyroidism and ophthalmopathy. In TCRdb, the multiplex PCR reads were re-called with MiXCR into one record per CDR3 protein. The sample holds some 370,000 distinct CDR3 sequences; 15% to 20% are singletons and the top ten take around a third. Sequenced input: blood. Receptors were obtained from a woman aged 25 to 39 with Graves' hyperthyroidism that later progressed to Graves' ophthalmopathy. Both conserved end residues are part of each CDR3. A D gene is named only where the DNA matches it firmly. For some rows the clone size is stated as once, few or many, or as a class when expanded; others skip it.

CDR3 length	V gene	clone size	D gene	J gene	CDR3 protein	CDR3 DNA
15	TRBV6-1	many	.	TRBJ1-4	CASNETPATNEKLFF	TGTGCCAGCAATGAGACACCGGCAACTAATGAAAAACTGTTTTTT
15	TRBV2	once	TRBD2	TRBJ2-5	CASSGTSGSQEAQYF	TGTGCCAGCAGTGGGACTAGCGGGAGCCAAGAGGCCCAGTACTTC
15	TRBV19	.	TRBD2	TRBJ2-1	CARTSEETGYNEQFF	TGTGCCAGGACTAGCGAGGAGACGGGATACAATGAGCAGTTCTTC
14	TRBV7-8	.	.	TRBJ2-7	CASSLRVSYYEQYF	TGTGCCAGCAGCTTACGAGTTAGCTACTACGAGCAGTACTTC
15	TRBV5-6	many	.	TRBJ1-1	CASSLGWLPNTEAFF	TGTGCCAGCAGCTTAGGGTGGCTTCCGAACACTGAAGCTTTCTTT
15	TRBV29-1	few	.	TRBJ1-2	CSVVVNGQTYYGYTF	TGCAGCGTTGTTGTGAATGGACAGACCTACTATGGCTACACCTTC
14	TRBV5-8	.	.	TRBJ1-1	CASSLSAGGAEAFF	TGTGCCAGCAGCTTGTCGGCCGGCGGGGCTGAAGCTTTCTTT
13	TRBV5-1	.	.	TRBJ1-1	CASSLEVSTEAFF	TGCGCCAGCAGTTTAGAGGTGAGCACTGAAGCTTTCTTT
16	TRBV11-2	many	.	TRBJ1-2	CASAHGRGRINYGYTF	TGTGCCAGCGCCCACGGGAGGGGCAGGATAAACTATGGCTACACCTTC
13	TRBV28	many	.	TRBJ2-7	CASSLGSVGEQYF	TGTGCCAGCAGTTTAGGTTCAGTGGGCGAGCAGTACTTC
13	TRBV3-1	.	.	TRBJ2-7	CASSHGGGREQYF	TGTGCCAGCAGCCATGGGGGGGGGCGTGAGCAGTACTTC
16	TRBV5-1	many	TRBD2	TRBJ2-1	CASSLSISGGYNEQFF	TGCGCCAGCAGCTTGTCAATTAGCGGGGGGTACAATGAGCAGTTCTTC
14	TRBV7-8	.	TRBD1	TRBJ1-2	CASSAGQGMGGYTF	TGTGCCAGCAGCGCCGGACAGGGGATGGGGGGCTACACCTTC
12	TRBV29-1	few	.	TRBJ1-1	CSVDTGNTEAFF	TGCAGCGTTGATACAGGGAACACTGAAGCTTTCTTT
15	TRBV28	many	.	TRBJ1-5	CASSSSYSGNQPQHF	TGTGCCAGCAGTAGCAGCTATAGCGGCAATCAGCCCCAGCATTTT
14	TRBV20-1	few	.	TRBJ2-1	CSAREIADYNEQFF	TGCAGTGCTAGAGAGATCGCGGATTACAATGAGCAGTTCTTC
11	TRBV7-9	.	.	TRBJ1-2	CASSFSRGYTF	TGTGCCAGCAGCTTTTCCCGGGGCTACACCTTC
14	TRBV7-9	.	.	TRBJ2-1	CASSSPSWPNEQFF	TGTGCCAGCAGCTCTCCGTCATGGCCCAATGAGCAGTTCTTC
16	TRBV4-2	many	TRBD1	TRBJ1-1	CASSPSYRGQGTEAFF	TGTGCCAGCAGCCCTAGCTACAGGGGGCAGGGCACTGAAGCTTTCTTT
15	TRBV12-3/TRBV12-4	many	.	TRBJ2-5	CASSPAGRGRETQYF	TGTGCCAGCAGCCCCGCGGGCAGGGGTCGAGAGACCCAGTACTTC
16	TRBV3-1	.	TRBD2	TRBJ2-5	CASSQGLAGVRETQYF	TGTGCCAGCAGCCAAGGACTAGCGGGGGTAAGAGAGACCCAGTACTTC
14	TRBV5-1	many	.	TRBJ1-1	CASRHATMNTEAFF	TGCGCCAGCAGACATGCGACCATGAACACTGAAGCTTTCTTT
20	TRBV4-1	few	.	TRBJ1-5	CASSPGPISGPRWGNQPQHF	TGCGCCAGCAGCCCGGGTCCGATTTCAGGTCCGAGATGGGGCAATCAGCCCCAGCATTTT
13	TRBV29-1	many	.	TRBJ1-2	CSVGAGRSDGYTF	TGCAGCGTTGGAGCAGGGAGGTCCGATGGCTACACCTTC
16	TRBV7-9	.	TRBD1	TRBJ2-3	CASSTGTGGLTDTQYF	TGTGCCAGCAGCACCGGGACAGGGGGATTGACAGATACGCAGTATTTT
14	TRBV28	many	.	TRBJ1-5	CASSGRRVNQPQHF	TGTGCCAGCAGTGGAAGGCGGGTCAATCAGCCCCAGCATTTT
15	TRBV18	many	.	TRBJ2-5	CASSTNREREETQYF	TGTGCCAGCTCAACGAACAGGGAGAGGGAAGAGACCCAGTACTTC
16	TRBV6-4	few	.	TRBJ2-2	CASSAQAGYASGELFF	TGTGCCAGCAGTGCCCAAGCAGGGTACGCCTCCGGGGAGCTGTTTTTT
14	TRBV6-1	many	.	TRBJ2-1	CASSPWGYYNEQFF	TGTGCCAGCAGCCCTTGGGGATACTACAATGAGCAGTTCTTC
13	TRBV27	.	TRBD1	TRBJ2-1	CASLTGRNNEQFF	TGTGCCAGCCTGACAGGGAGAAACAATGAGCAGTTCTTC
16	TRBV11-1	many	.	TRBJ2-1	CASSLAPDYDYNEQFF	TGTGCCAGCAGCTTAGCGCCCGACTACGACTACAATGAGCAGTTCTTC
14	TRBV6-1	.	TRBD1	TRBJ2-5	CATPRGQGQETQYF	TGTGCCACCCCACGAGGACAGGGGCAAGAGACCCAGTACTTC
20	TRBV20-1	.	TRBD2	TRBJ2-7	CSARGQGAGRSGRAPYEQYF	TGCAGTGCTAGGGGGCAGGGGGCCGGGCGGAGCGGGAGGGCCCCCTACGAGCAGTACTTC
14	TRBV3-1	.	.	TRBJ1-2	CASSLAPPPYGYTF	TGTGCCAGCAGCCTCGCCCCACCACCGTATGGCTACACCTTC
19	TRBV7-9	.	.	TRBJ2-4	CASSLRWGDKASDKNIQYF	TGTGCCAGCAGCCTACGTTGGGGGGATAAGGCCTCCGACAAAAACATTCAGTACTTC
12	TRBV19	.	.	TRBJ2-1	CASSIRQTEQFF	TGTGCCAGTAGTATAAGACAGACTGAGCAGTTCTTC
13	TRBV18	many	.	TRBJ2-3	CASSYPEVGTQYF	TGTGCCAGCTCTTACCCTGAAGTGGGTACGCAGTATTTT
14	TRBV19	many	TRBD1	TRBJ1-5	CASRQGFGNQPQHF	TGTGCCAGCAGACAGGGTTTTGGCAATCAGCCCCAGCATTTT
13	TRBV11-2	many	TRBD1	TRBJ2-1	CASSLDRNNEQFF	TGTGCCAGCAGCTTGGACAGGAACAATGAGCAGTTCTTC
16	TRBV5-8	many	.	TRBJ1-2	CASSPRLLPVSHGYTF	TGTGCCAGCAGCCCTCGCCTTCTCCCCGTTTCCCATGGCTACACCTTC
18	TRBV2	many	TRBD1	TRBJ2-1	CASTRGLPGQKPYNEQFF	TGTGCCAGCACCAGGGGCCTGCCGGGACAGAAGCCCTACAATGAGCAGTTCTTC
14	TRBV19	few	TRBD2	TRBJ2-1	CASSMGLAYNEQFF	TGTGCCAGTAGTATGGGACTAGCCTACAATGAGCAGTTCTTC
14	TRBV15	many	.	TRBJ1-5	CATSNGNSNQPQHF	TGTGCCACCAGCAACGGAAATAGCAATCAGCCCCAGCATTTT
14	TRBV6-2/TRBV6-3	.	.	TRBJ2-7	CASSQVGNPAEQYF	TGTGCCAGCAGCCAAGTCGGGAACCCTGCCGAGCAGTACTTC
16	TRBV20-1	.	.	TRBJ1-5	CSALVPREISNQPQHF	TGCAGTGCCTTAGTGCCCAGAGAAATTAGCAATCAGCCCCAGCATTTT
14	TRBV7-2	.	.	TRBJ1-2	CASSLFPGDYGYTF	TGTGCCAGCAGCTTATTCCCAGGCGACTATGGCTACACCTTC
15	TRBV10-3	many	TRBD2	TRBJ2-1	CAISETSGRPNEQFF	TGTGCCATCAGTGAAACTAGCGGGAGACCCAATGAGCAGTTCTTC
15	TRBV4-1	.	TRBD1	TRBJ1-3	CASSQRDSSGNTIYF	TGCGCCAGCAGCCAGAGGGACAGCTCTGGAAACACCATATATTTT
14	TRBV9	.	.	TRBJ1-1	CASSVGRGDTEAFF	TGTGCCAGCAGCGTCGGTAGGGGGGACACTGAAGCTTTCTTT
15	TRBV2	.	.	TRBJ2-7	CASSEAARVGYEQYF	TGTGCCAGCAGTGAAGCCGCCCGCGTAGGGTACGAGCAGTACTTC
22	TRBV6-9	few	.	TRBJ2-6	CASSYHSDRDLAALAGANVLTF	TGTGCCAGCAGTTATCACTCCGACAGGGATTTAGCGGCGCTTGCTGGGGCCAACGTCCTGACTTTC
13	TRBV4-1	few	.	TRBJ1-1	CASSHSSRTEAFF	TGCGCCAGCAGCCACTCATCGCGAACTGAAGCTTTCTTT
13	TRBV20-1	many	TRBD2	TRBJ2-5	CSAGVGGGETQYF	TGCAGTGCCGGGGTAGGCGGGGGAGAGACCCAGTACTTC
13	TRBV29-1	few	TRBD1	TRBJ2-2	CSAFRGQDGELFF	TGCAGCGCTTTCAGGGGGCAGGACGGGGAGCTGTTTTTT
14	TRBV5-1	few	.	TRBJ2-5	CASSLAGMGETQYF	TGCGCCAGCAGCTTGGCAGGGATGGGGGAGACCCAGTACTTC